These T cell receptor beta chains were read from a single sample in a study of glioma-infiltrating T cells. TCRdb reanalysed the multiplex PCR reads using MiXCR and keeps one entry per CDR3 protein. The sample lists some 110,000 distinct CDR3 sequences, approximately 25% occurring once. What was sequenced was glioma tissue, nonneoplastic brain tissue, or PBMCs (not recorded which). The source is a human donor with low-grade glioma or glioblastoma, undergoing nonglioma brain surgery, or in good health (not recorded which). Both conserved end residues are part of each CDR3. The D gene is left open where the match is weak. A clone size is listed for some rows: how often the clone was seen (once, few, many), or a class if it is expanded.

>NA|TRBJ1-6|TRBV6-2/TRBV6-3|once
CASNFPPASPIHF
TGTGCCAGCAATTTTCCGCCGGCTTCACCCATCCACTTT
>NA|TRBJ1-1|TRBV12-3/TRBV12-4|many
CASQVNTEAFF
TGTGCCAGCCAGGTGAACACTGAAGCTTTCTTT
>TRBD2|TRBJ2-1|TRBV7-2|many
CASSSLAGGFNEQFF
TGTGCCAGCAGCTCCTTAGCGGGAGGCTTCAATGAGCAGTTCTTC
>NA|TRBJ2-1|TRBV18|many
CASSPQANNEQFF
TGTGCCAGCTCACCACAGGCTAACAATGAGCAGTTCTTC
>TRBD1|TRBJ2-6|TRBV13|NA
CASSVSGTGRSGANVLTF
TGTGCCAGCAGCGTCTCCGGGACAGGGCGCTCTGGGGCCAACGTCCTGACTTTC
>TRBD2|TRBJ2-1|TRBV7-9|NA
CASSLVRGIGLAFIDEQFF
TGTGCCAGCAGCTTAGTCCGTGGCATAGGACTAGCCTTTATTGATGAGCAGTTCTTC
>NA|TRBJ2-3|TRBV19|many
CASSPYSPSADTQYF
TGTGCCAGTAGTCCGTACTCCCCCAGCGCAGATACGCAGTATTTT
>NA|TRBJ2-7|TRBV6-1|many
CASSLFGAYEQYF
TGTGCCAGCAGCCTCTTCGGCGCCTACGAGCAGTACTTC
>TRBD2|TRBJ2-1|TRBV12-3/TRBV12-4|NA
CASSHPYSGREAWFSEQFF
TGTGCCAGCAGTCACCCCTATAGCGGGAGGGAGGCTTGGTTCAGTGAGCAGTTCTTC
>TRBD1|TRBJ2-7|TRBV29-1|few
CSVEGQGDEQYF
TGCAGCGTTGAAGGCCAGGGGGACGAGCAGTACTTC
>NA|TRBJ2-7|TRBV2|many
CASMGEKVSYEQYF
TGTGCCAGCATGGGGGAGAAAGTGTCCTACGAGCAGTACTTC
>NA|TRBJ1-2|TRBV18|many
CASSPEAYGYTF
TGTGCCAGCTCACCTGAGGCCTATGGCTACACCTTC
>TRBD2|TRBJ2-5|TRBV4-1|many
CASSQGTSGRQETQYF
TGCGCCAGCAGCCAGGGGACTAGCGGACGTCAAGAGACCCAGTACTTC
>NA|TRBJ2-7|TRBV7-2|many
CASSSHGGEYEQYF
TGTGCCAGCAGCTCCCACGGGGGAGAATACGAGCAGTACTTC
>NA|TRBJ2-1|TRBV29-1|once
CSVGSRRDFYNEQFF
TGCAGCGTTGGAAGTCGCCGGGACTTCTACAATGAGCAGTTCTTC
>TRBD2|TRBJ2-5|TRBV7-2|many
CASSLSSTSGRTGTQYF
TGTGCCAGCAGCCTAAGTAGTACTAGCGGGAGAACCGGGACCCAGTACTTC
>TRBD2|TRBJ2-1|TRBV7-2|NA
CPSRGLAGGRVSYNEQFF
TGTCCCAGCAGGGGACTAGCGGGAGGCCGCGTCTCCTACAATGAGCAGTTCTTC
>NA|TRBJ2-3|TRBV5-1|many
CASSLGPSTDTQYF
TGCGCCAGCAGCTTGGGCCCAAGCACAGATACGCAGTATTTT
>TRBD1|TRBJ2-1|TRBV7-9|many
CASSLGQGASYNEQFF
TGTGCCAGCAGCCTCGGACAGGGGGCTTCCTACAATGAGCAGTTCTTC
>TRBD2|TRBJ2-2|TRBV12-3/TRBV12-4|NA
CASNLEGGSTGELFF
TGTGCCAGCAATCTAGAGGGAGGGAGCACCGGGGAGCTGTTTTTT
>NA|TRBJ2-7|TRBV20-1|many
CSARVTRSTHEQYF
TGCAGTGCTAGAGTGACACGCTCAACCCACGAGCAGTACTTC
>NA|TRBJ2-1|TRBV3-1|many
CAAAPGRYSYNEQFF
TGTGCAGCAGCCCCCGGGAGATACTCCTACAATGAGCAGTTCTTC
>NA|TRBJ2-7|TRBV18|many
CASSPASFTYEQYF
TGTGCCAGCTCACCGGCCTCTTTCACCTACGAGCAGTACTTC
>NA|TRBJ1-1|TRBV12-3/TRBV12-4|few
CASSSTSVWTEAFF
TGTGCCAGCAGCAGCACGTCCGTCTGGACTGAAGCTTTCTTT
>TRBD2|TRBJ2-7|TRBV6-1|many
CASSDGLAGPREQYF
TGTGCCAGCAGTGATGGACTAGCGGGGCCTAGGGAGCAGTACTTC
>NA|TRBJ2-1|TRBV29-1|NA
CSVEVSVSRQFF
TGCAGCGTTGAAGTTAGCGTTAGCCGTCAGTTCTTC
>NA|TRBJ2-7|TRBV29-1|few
CSVDTTGIGYEQYF
TGCAGCGTAGACACGACGGGGATCGGCTACGAGCAGTACTTC
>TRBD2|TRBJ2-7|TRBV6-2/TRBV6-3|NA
CASSYATSGRNPYEQYF
TGTGCCAGCAGTTACGCGACTAGCGGGAGAAACCCCTACGAGCAGTACTTC
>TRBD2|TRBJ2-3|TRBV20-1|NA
CSATPLLAGGRTDTQYF
TGCAGTGCTACTCCTCTACTAGCGGGAGGCCGGACAGATACGCAGTATTTT
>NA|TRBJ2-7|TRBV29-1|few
CSVEGAGSSYEQYF
TGCAGCGTTGAAGGCGCAGGGAGCTCCTACGAGCAGTACTTC
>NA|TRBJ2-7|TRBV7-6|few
CASRLRVMGEQYF
TGTGCCAGCCGCTTAAGAGTGATGGGCGAGCAGTACTTC
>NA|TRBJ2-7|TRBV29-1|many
CSVEGVDSPYEQYF
TGCAGCGTTGAAGGTGTAGACAGCCCCTACGAGCAGTACTTC
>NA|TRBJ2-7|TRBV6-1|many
CASWGSKGISYEQYF
TGTGCCAGCTGGGGTTCGAAAGGGATATCCTACGAGCAGTACTTC
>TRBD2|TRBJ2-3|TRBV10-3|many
CAISRTSGMVDTQYF
TGTGCCATCTCAAGGACTAGCGGGATGGTAGATACGCAGTATTTT
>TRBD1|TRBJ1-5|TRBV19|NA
CASRTGDRDQPQHF
TGTGCCAGTAGGACCGGGGACAGAGATCAGCCCCAGCATTTT
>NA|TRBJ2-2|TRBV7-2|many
CASSLDRASSNTGELFF
TGTGCCAGCAGCTTAGACCGCGCTAGCTCGAACACCGGGGAGCTGTTTTTT
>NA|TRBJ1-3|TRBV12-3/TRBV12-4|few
CASSSYRGGTPGSGNTIYF
TGTGCCAGCAGTTCCTACAGAGGGGGGACTCCTGGGTCTGGAAACACCATATATTTT
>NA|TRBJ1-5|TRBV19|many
CASSIVTEWGQPQHF
TGTGCCAGTAGTATAGTCACGGAGTGGGGCCAGCCCCAGCATTTT
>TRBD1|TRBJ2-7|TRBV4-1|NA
CASRQGTGVGYEQYF
TGCGCCAGCAGGCAAGGGACAGGGGTTGGATACGAGCAGTACTTC
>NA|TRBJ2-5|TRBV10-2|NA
CATKTGPQETQYF
TGTGCCACCAAGACAGGTCCTCAAGAGACCCAGTACTTC
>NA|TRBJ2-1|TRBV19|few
CASSIVQGGYNEQFF
TGTGCCAGTAGTATAGTTCAGGGCGGCTACAATGAGCAGTTCTTC
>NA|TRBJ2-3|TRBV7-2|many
CASSFPPGAGDTQYF
TGTGCCAGCAGCTTTCCTCCCGGGGCCGGAGATACGCAGTATTTT
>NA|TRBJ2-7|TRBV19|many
CASSPRGDSEQYF
TGTGCCAGTAGTCCAAGAGGGGACTCCGAGCAGTACTTC
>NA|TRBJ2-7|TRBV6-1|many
CASSQIGFRLHEQYF
TGTGCCAGCAGCCAAATCGGCTTCCGACTACACGAGCAGTACTTC
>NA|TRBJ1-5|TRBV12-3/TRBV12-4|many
CASDSGPPGQPQHF
TGTGCCAGCGATTCGGGACCCCCGGGACAGCCCCAGCATTTT
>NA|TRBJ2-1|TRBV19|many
CASSSRSSYNEQFF
TGTGCCAGTAGTAGCAGGAGCTCCTACAATGAGCAGTTCTTC
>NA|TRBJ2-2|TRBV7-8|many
CASSLEWELFF
TGTGCCAGCAGCTTAGAGTGGGAGCTGTTTTTT
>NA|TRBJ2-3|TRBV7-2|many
CASTLVRGTDTQYF
TGTGCCAGCACCCTAGTGAGGGGCACAGATACGCAGTATTTT